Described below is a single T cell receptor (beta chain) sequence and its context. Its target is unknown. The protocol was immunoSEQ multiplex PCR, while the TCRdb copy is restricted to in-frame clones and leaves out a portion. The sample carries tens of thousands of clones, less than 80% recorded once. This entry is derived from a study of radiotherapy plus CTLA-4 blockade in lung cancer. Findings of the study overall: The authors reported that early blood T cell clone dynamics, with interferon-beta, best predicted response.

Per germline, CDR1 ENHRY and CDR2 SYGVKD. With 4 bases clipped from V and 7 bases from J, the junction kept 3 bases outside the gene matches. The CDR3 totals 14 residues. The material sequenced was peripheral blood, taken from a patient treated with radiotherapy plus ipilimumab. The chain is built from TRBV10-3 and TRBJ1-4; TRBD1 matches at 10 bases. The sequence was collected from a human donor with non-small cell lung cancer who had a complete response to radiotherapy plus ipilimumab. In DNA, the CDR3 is TGTGCCATCAGTGCGACAGGGGGCCCTGAAAAACTGTTTTTT. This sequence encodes CAISATGGPEKLFF.